These 29 T cell receptor beta chains were all obtained from the same sample, sequenced in a study of identical twins. One entry per CDR3 protein results from TCRdb running MiXCR on the 5' RACE reads. This repertoire shows some 1,700,000 distinct CDR3 sequences, about 32% found once; its top ten account for 0.25% to 0.3%. The sequencing input was cord blood. The receptors come from a newborn girl in good health.

This clonotype turned up a few times. This chain connects TRBV5-1 to TRBJ2-3, with D possibly TRBD2 on 6 matching bases. Deletions cut 5 bases from V and 4 bases from J, with 23 bases between. Germline CDR1 is SGHRS and CDR2 is YFSETQ. This CDR3 contains 17 residues. The CDR3 DNA is TGCGCCAGCAGGCGTTCATCGGCTAGCGATAGCCCAGATACGCAGTATTTT. Translation gives CASRRSSASDSPDTQYF.

This clonotype was seen at least ten times. The gene calls are TRBV28 and TRBJ2-7, with D hard to call. With 3 bases removed from V and 0 bases from J, the gap between germline ends came to 9 bases. In germline, CDR1 is MDHEN, CDR2 SYDVKM. The CDR3 loop spans 14 amino acids. CDR3 sequence reads: CASSFDRRSYEQYF. In DNA form, the CDR3 reads TGTGCCAGCAGTTTCGATAGGCGCTCCTACGAGCAGTACTTC.

The rearrangement uses TRBV7-2 and TRBJ2-7; D possibly corresponds to TRBD1 (6 bases). The CDR3 has 17 residues. From germline, CDR1 is SGHTA and CDR2 FQGNSA. Trimming pared 0 bases from V and 7 bases from J, leaving 22 bases between. The CDR3 nucleotides read TGTGCCAGCAGCTTAGCTCCCAGGGGTAAGGTTTTCAATGAGCAGTACTTC. Translation gives CASSLAPRGKVFNEQYF.

This clonotype was seen a few times. This rearrangement joins TRBV20-1 to TRBJ2-5; D may be TRBD2 (5 bases). From germline, CDR1 is DFQATT and CDR2 SNEGSKA (reference sequence). With 6 bases removed from V and 3 bases from J, the gap between germline ends came to 14 bases. The CDR3 has 13 residues. DNA of the CDR3: TGCAGTGCCCCCGGACTGCCCAAAGAGACCCAGTACTTC. It yields the protein CSAPGLPKETQYF.

J is TRBJ2-5 and V is TRBV12-3 or TRBV12-4; unclear D gene. This CDR3 has 13 residues. The V end was cut by 4 bases, the J end by 2 bases, with 8 bases between. The CDR3 is CASSSHQQETQYF. The CDR3 DNA reads TGTGCCAGCAGTTCCCATCAACAAGAGACCCAGTACTTC.

Note on this clonotype: Without the conserved terminal phenylalanine or tryptophan, this CDR3 likely stems from a read error. The chain recombines TRBV25-1 with TRBJ1-1; possibly TRBD1 for D (5 bases). Trimming cost V 3 bases and J 4 bases, with 6 bases left between them. Germline V gives CDR1 MGHDK, CDR2 SYGVNS. This CDR3 contains 12 residues. The CDR3 nucleotides are TGTGCCAGCAGTGAGAGGGGCACTGAAGCTTTCTAT. Translation gives CASSERGTEAFY.

This clonotype has more than one count but fewer than ten. This chain links TRBV3-1 with TRBJ2-1; 8 bases fit TRBD2. V lost 4 bases, J lost 5 bases, and 4 bases stayed unmatched. This CDR3 has 14 residues. Germline CDR1 LGHDT, CDR2 YNNKEL (reference sequence). The CDR3 loop is CASSRTSFNNEQFF. DNA of the CDR3: TGTGCCAGCAGCCGGACTAGCTTTAACAATGAGCAGTTCTTC.

A few counts support this clonotype. The chain recombines TRBV4-2 with TRBJ2-1; perhaps TRBD2 as D (5 bases). The V end lost 0 bases, the J end lost 2 bases, and 11 bases lay between the germline ends. The CDR3 loop spans 16 amino acids. Germline V gene data show CDR1 as LGHNA and CDR2 as YNFKEQ. The DNA for the CDR3 is TGTGCCAGCAGCCAAGATCCGGGTAGCGCCTACAATGAGCAGTTCTTC. This encodes CASSQDPGSAYNEQFF.

The genes are TRBV7-2 and TRBJ2-1; TRBD2 matches at 11 bases. The J call may be in error: the DNA end matches TRBJ2-7 better. This CDR3 has 20 amino acids. In germline, CDR1 is SGHTA, CDR2 FQGNSA. CDR3 amino acids: CASSFLGATSGRRLYNEQYF. The CDR3 region has the DNA TGTGCCAGCAGCTTCCTAGGGGCTACTAGCGGGAGAAGGTTGTACAATGAGCAGTACTTC.

This clonotype has more than one count but fewer than ten. The CDR3 region is CASRLAGVREQYF. The CDR3, as DNA: TGTGCCAGCCGACTAGCGGGAGTTCGCGAGCAGTACTTC. The chain combines TRBV28 with TRBJ2-7; 12 bases are shared with TRBD2. Germline V CDR1 and CDR2: MDHEN, SYDVKM. With V trimmed by 8 bases and J by 6 bases, 5 bases remained unmatched. The CDR3 is 13 residues long.

The chain combines TRBV2 with TRBJ2-3; 10 nucleotides align to TRBD2. J lost 3 bases, V lost 6 bases, and 6 bases had no gene match. The CDR3 loop spans 15 amino acids. CDR1 SNHLY and CDR2 FYNNEI come from the germline V gene. The CDR3 loop reads CASRTGLASTDTQYF. CDR3 coding DNA: TGTGCCAGCAGGACGGGACTAGCGTCGACAGATACGCAGTATTTT.

CDR3 in DNA: TGTGCCAGCAGCCCCACTAGCGGGGGGAGGGACAATGAGCAGTTCTTC. Translated, it gives CASSPTSGGRDNEQFF. This chain uses TRBV12-3 or TRBV12-4 with TRBJ2-1; TRBD2 agrees at 12 bases. The CDR3 is made up of 16 amino acids. V lost 6 bases to trimming and J lost 5 bases; unmatched junction nucleotides: 8.

The rearrangement joins TRBV21-1 to TRBJ2-5; TRBD2 is the table's D call and was not checked against the DNA. TRBV21-1 is tagged as a pseudogene. The CDR3 spans 16 residues. The DNA for the CDR3 is TGTGCCAGCAGCAGAGGGGGGACTAGCGGGCAAGAGACCCAGTACTTC. Encoded protein: CASSRGGTSGQETQYF.

The sample holds a few counts of this clonotype. This sequence joins TRBV2 and TRBJ2-1; tentative D call: TRBD1 (9 bases). CDR1 is SNHLY and CDR2 is FYNNEI in the germline V gene. Trimming cost V 6 bases and J 7 bases, with 22 bases left between them. The CDR3 consists of 16 residues. The CDR3 is CASSAQGAPSGNEQFF. CDR3 DNA: TGTGCCAGCAGCGCACAGGGGGCGCCTAGCGGGAATGAGCAGTTCTTC.

J is TRBJ1-3 and V is TRBV12-3 or TRBV12-4; D is uncertain. With 2 bases removed from V and 6 bases from J, the gap between germline ends came to 11 bases. The length of the CDR3 is 14 residues. CDR3 bases: TGTGCCAGCAGTTTACTCAACGGCCCAAACACCATATATTTT. Translating gives CASSLLNGPNTIYF.

The chain combines TRBV20-1 with TRBJ2-3; 9 positions agree with TRBD2. There are 17 residues in the CDR3. The V segment lost 1 base and the J segment 2 bases; nucleotides outside the gene matches: 10. Germline V gene lookup returns CDR1 DFQATT and CDR2 SNEGSKA (reference sequence). The CDR3: CSARGPLAGLATDTQYF. In DNA form, the CDR3 reads TGCAGTGCTAGAGGTCCCCTAGCGGGACTAGCCACAGATACGCAGTATTTT.

This clonotype has just a few counts. The CDR3 sequence: CASATGQGFTGELFF. As DNA, the CDR3 is TGTGCCAGCGCTACGGGACAGGGGTTCACCGGGGAGCTGTTTTTT. The chain is built from TRBV5-5 and TRBJ2-2; 10 nucleotides match TRBD1. This CDR3 is 15 amino acids long. Germline-derived CDR1 and CDR2 are SGHKS and YYEKEE (reference sequence). V gave up 7 bases and J gave up 4 bases; unmatched junction bases: 7.

This clonotype was found many times. J is TRBJ2-7 and V is TRBV29-1; D may correspond to TRBD1 or TRBD2 (6 bases each). Germline assignment: CDR1 SQVTM and CDR2 ANQGSEA. V dropped 6 bases and J dropped 2 bases, with 14 bases sitting between them. This CDR3 is 13 amino acids long. The DNA for the CDR3 is TGCAGCGTACGGGGGACACCCACCTACGAGCAGTACTTC. Translation: CSVRGTPTYEQYF.

The V call is TRBV4-2, the J call TRBJ1-4; 8 bases line up with TRBD1. V shed 1 base and J 8 bases; nucleotides not matched to a gene: 6. This CDR3 has 15 amino acids. CDR1 LGHNA and CDR2 YNFKEQ come from the germline V gene. The CDR3 nucleotides read TGTGCCAGCAGCCAAGGGACAGGGATGGAGGAAAAACTGTTTTTT. Translation: CASSQGTGMEEKLFF.

The chain uses TRBV10-3 and TRBJ1-5, with D unclear. Trimming shortened V by 0 bases and J by 2 bases, and 8 bases separated the two germline ends. Germline loops: CDR1 ENHRY, CDR2 SYGVKD. This CDR3 region has 15 residues. The CDR3 DNA reads as TGTGCCATCAGTGAGTCGCAGGTGGGCAATCAGCCCCAGCATTTT. Encoded protein: CAISESQVGNQPQHF.

The chain uses TRBV5-4 and TRBJ2-5, with TRBD2 as a possible D gene (6 bases). Trimming took off 2 bases at V and 11 bases at J, with 28 bases between the two ends. CDR3 length: 17 amino acids. CDR1 and CDR2 (germline): SGHNT, YYREEE (reference sequence). The CDR3 reads CASSFLPLGGKYNEQYF. The CDR3 nucleotides are TGTGCCAGCAGCTTTCTTCCACTGGGCGGGAAATACAATGAGCAGTACTTC.

The gene calls are TRBV20-1 and TRBJ1-4; TRBD1 might be the D (5 bases). CDR1 and CDR2 (germline): DFQATT, SNEGSKA (reference sequence). This CDR3 is built from 15 residues. The V end was cut by 6 bases, the J end by 8 bases, with 22 bases between. The CDR3 DNA reads as TGCAGTGCCCCCCTTTCTGGGGCGCTTAAAGAAAAACTGTTTTTT. Translated: CSAPLSGALKEKLFF.

This clonotype has a handful of counts. This chain uses TRBV6-1 with TRBJ1-6; TRBD1 matches at 8 bases. The length of the CDR3 is 14 residues. Germline V CDR1 and CDR2: MNHNS, SASEGT. With 2 bases clipped from V and 8 bases from J, the junction kept 2 bases outside the gene matches. The CDR3, as DNA: TGTGCCAGCAGTGAACAGGGGGCGTATTCACCCCTCCACTTT. Protein: CASSEQGAYSPLHF.

This clonotype showed up just a few times. This chain uses TRBV20-1 with TRBJ2-1; 10 positions agree with TRBD2. Trimming cost V 5 bases and J 6 bases; bases outside gene matches: 10. CDR3 length: 15 residues. CDR1 DFQATT and CDR2 SNEGSKA come from the germline V gene (reference sequence). CDR3 residues: CSAAMRLAGGNEQFF. For the CDR3, the DNA is TGCAGTGCTGCGATGAGACTAGCGGGTGGCAATGAGCAGTTCTTC.

A word on this clonotype: A much bigger clone sits one base away, suggesting this may be a read error. This rearrangement joins TRBV10-3 to TRBJ2-1; no firm D call. The DNA end is a closer match to TRBJ2-7, so the J assignment may be wrong. The germline V gene encodes CDR1 ENHRY and CDR2 SYGVKD. CDR3 length: 15 residues. CDR3 in DNA: TGTGCCATCAGTGTTGTAGCAGGCTCCTACAATGAGCAGTACTTC. Residues: CAISVVAGSYNEQYF.

In this sample, this clonotype turned up a few times. This rearrangement joins TRBV4-2 to TRBJ2-5; no reliable D call. This CDR3 has 16 residues. V was clipped by 0 bases and J by 3 bases, with 14 bases between them. CDR1 is LGHNA, CDR2 YNFKEQ, per germline. CDR3 protein: CASSQDPLRPKETQYF. The DNA for the CDR3 is TGTGCCAGCAGCCAAGATCCCTTACGGCCCAAAGAGACCCAGTACTTC.

The chain couples TRBV24-1 to TRBJ2-3, with 10 positions matching TRBD1. Germline CDR1 is KGHDR and CDR2 is SFDVKD. This CDR3 has 15 residues. V was clipped by 1 base and J by 5 bases; unmatched bases: 2. The CDR3 sequence is CATSDFGQGVDTQYF. CDR3 coding DNA: TGTGCCACCAGTGATTTCGGACAGGGGGTAGATACGCAGTATTTT.

The rearrangement joins TRBV10-3 to TRBJ2-7; D possibly matches TRBD1 or TRBD2 (5 bases each). The V and J ends lost 5 bases and 2 bases respectively, with 16 bases between them. Germline CDR1 is ENHRY and CDR2 is SYGVKD. The CDR3 spans 15 residues. The CDR3 sequence: CAISPNPGPAYEQYF. The CDR3 DNA is TGTGCCATCAGTCCAAATCCGGGGCCTGCCTACGAGCAGTACTTC.

This chain links TRBV2 with TRBJ1-6; D is possibly TRBD1 (5 bases). This CDR3 region has 15 residues. The germline V gene encodes CDR1 SNHLY and CDR2 FYNNEI. V lost 6 bases, J lost 8 bases, and 17 bases lay in between. The CDR3 loop reads CASRGRQRVDSPLHF. The CDR3 coding sequence is TGTGCCAGCAGGGGTAGACAGAGGGTGGATTCACCCCTCCACTTT.